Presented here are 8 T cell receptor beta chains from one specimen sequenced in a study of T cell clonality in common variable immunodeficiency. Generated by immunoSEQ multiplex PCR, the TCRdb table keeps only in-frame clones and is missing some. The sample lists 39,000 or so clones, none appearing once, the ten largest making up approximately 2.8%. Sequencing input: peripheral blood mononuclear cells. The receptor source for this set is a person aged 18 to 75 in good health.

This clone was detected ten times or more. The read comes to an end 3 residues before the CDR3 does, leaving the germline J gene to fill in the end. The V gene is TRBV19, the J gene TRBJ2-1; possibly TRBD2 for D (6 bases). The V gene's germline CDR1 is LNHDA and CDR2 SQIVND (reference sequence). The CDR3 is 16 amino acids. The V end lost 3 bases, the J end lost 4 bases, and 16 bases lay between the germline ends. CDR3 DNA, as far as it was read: TGTGCCAGTAGTATGGAGGGCGGGCAAATTTACAATGAG. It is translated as CASSMEGGQIYNE. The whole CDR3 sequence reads CASSMEGGQIYNEQFF.

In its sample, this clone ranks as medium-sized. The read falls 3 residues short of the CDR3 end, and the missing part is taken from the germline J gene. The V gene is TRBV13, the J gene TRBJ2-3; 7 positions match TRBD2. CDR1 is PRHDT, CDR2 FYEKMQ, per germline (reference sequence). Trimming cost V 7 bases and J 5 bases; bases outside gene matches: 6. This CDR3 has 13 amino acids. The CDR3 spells CASTPQREDTQYF. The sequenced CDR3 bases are TGTGCCAGCACCCCACAGCGGGAAGATACG. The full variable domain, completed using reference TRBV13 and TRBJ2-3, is AAGVIQSPRHLIKEKRETATLKCYPIPRHDTVYWYQQGPGQDPQFLISFYEKMQSDKGSIPDRFSAQQFSDYHSELNMSSLELGDSALYFCASTPQREDTQYFGPGTRLTVL.

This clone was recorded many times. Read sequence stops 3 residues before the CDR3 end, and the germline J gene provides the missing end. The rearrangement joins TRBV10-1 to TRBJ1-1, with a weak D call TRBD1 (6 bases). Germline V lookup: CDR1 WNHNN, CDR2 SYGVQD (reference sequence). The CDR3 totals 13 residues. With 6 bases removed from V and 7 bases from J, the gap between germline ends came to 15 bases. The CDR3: CASSIAGGREAFF. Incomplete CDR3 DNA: TGCGCCAGCAGCATAGCCGGGGGGCGTGAA.

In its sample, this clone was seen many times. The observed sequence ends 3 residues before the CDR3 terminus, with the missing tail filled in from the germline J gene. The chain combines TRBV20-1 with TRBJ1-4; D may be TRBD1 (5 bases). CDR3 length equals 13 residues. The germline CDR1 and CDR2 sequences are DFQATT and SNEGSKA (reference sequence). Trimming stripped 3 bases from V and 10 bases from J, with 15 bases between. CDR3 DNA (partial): TGCAGTGCTAGGACACAGGAGGTTGGAAAA. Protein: CSARTQEVGK. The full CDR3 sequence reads CSARTQEVGKLFF.

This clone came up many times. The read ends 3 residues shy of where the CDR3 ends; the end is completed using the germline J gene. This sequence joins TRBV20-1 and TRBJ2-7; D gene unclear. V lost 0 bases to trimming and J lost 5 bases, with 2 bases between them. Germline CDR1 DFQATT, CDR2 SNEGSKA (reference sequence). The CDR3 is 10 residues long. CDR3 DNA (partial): TGCAGTGCTAGAGATAACGAG. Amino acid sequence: CSARDNE. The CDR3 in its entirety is CSARDNEQYF.

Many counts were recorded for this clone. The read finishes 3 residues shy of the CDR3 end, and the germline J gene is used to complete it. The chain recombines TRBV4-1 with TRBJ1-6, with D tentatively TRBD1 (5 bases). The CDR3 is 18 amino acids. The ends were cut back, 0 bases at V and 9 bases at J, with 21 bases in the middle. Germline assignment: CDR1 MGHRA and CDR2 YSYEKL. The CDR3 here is CASSQDGRAAEVGSPLHF. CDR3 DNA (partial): TGCGCCAGCAGCCAAGATGGCAGGGCAGCTGAGGTTGGTTCACCC.

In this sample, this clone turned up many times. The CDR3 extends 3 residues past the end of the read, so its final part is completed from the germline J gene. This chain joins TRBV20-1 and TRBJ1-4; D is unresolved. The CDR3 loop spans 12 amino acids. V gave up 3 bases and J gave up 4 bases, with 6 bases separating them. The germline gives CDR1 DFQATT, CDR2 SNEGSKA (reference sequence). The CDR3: CSASSFNEKLFF. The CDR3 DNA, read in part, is TGCAGTGCTAGCTCTTTTAATGAAAAA.

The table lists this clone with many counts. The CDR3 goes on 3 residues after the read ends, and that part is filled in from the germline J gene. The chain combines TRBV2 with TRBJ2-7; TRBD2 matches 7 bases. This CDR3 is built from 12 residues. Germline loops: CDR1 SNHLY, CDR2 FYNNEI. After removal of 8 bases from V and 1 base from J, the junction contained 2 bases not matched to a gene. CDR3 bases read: TGTGCCAGCCTGGGGGGGTCCTACGAG. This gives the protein CASLGGSYE. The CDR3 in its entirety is CASLGGSYEQYF.